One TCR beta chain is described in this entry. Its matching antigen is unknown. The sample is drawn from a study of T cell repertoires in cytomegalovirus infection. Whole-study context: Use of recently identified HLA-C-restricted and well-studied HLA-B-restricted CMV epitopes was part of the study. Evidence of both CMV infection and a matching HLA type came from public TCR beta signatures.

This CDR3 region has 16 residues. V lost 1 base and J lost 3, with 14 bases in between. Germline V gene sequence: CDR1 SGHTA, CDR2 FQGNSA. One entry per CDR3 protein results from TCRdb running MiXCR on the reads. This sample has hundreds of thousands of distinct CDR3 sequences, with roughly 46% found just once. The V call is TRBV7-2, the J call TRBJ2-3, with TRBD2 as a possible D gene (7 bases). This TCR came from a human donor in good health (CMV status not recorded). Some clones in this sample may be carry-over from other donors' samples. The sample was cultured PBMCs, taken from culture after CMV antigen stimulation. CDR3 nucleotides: TGTGCCAGCAGCTTAGGGGCGGGGAGGGGGACAGATACGCAGTATTTT. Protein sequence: CASSLGAGRGTDTQYF. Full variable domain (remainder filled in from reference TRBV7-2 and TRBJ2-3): GAGVSQSPSNKVTEKGKDVELRCDPISGHTALYWYRQSLGQGLEFLIYFQGNSAPDKSGLPSDRFSAERTGGSVSTLTIQRTQQEDSAVYLCASSLGAGRGTDTQYFGPGTRLTVL.